The present T cell receptor beta chain was sequenced within a study of T cells in localized non-small cell lung cancer. General study results and limits: Among the top 100 tumor clones, a median about 52 appeared in adjacent lung. Investigators sequenced only a single tumor region, leaving heterogeneity possible. Uninvolved nearby lung showed the greatest T cell clonality, exceeding that found in tumor.

Of note for this clone: What it binds is unknown.

The repertoire was sequenced with immunoSEQ multiplex PCR; TCRdb's copy has only in-frame clones and lacks some. Of tens of thousands of clones in the sample, 87% were seen once. Germline CDR1 reads SGHNT; CDR2 reads YYREEE (reference sequence). This CDR3 has 17 amino acids. J was trimmed by 1 base and V by 3 bases; bases with no gene match: 11. The receptor was isolated from a man aged 40 to 69 with stage I squamous cell lung carcinoma. The V and J genes are TRBV5-4 and TRBJ1-2; 8 positions match TRBD1. The sequencing used peripheral blood, collected before any cancer treatment. The CDR3 is CASSSVGRGLGNYGYTF. The CDR3 DNA is TGTGCCAGCAGCTCGGTGGGCAGGGGGCTGGGTAACTATGGCTACACCTTC.